One sample yielded the 5 T cell receptor beta chains listed below, sequenced in a study of T cell changes during pregnancy in multiple sclerosis. Only in-frame clones appear in the TCRdb table, and some are missing; sequencing was by immunoSEQ multiplex PCR. The sample includes 70,000 to 95,000 clones, roughly 91% of them seen just once. The source material was peripheral blood, sampled in the first trimester of pregnancy. These receptors all come from a female donor with multiple sclerosis, enrolled in a pregnancy study.

The DNA for the CDR3 is TGTGCCAGCAGCCTGGGACAGGGTAGTGAAAAACTGTTTTTT. This gives the protein CASSLGQGSEKLFF. The chain is built from TRBV7-8 and TRBJ1-4; 9 nucleotides align to TRBD1. The V segment lost 5 bases and the J segment 7 bases; nucleotides outside the gene matches: 5. CDR3 size: 14 residues. Germline CDR1 SGHVS, CDR2 FQNEAQ.

The chain uses TRBV19 and TRBJ2-4; tentatively, D is TRBD1 (6 bases). The germline V gene encodes CDR1 LNHDA and CDR2 SQIVND (reference sequence). This CDR3 is 16 amino acids long. V shed 1 base and J shed 1 base, with 11 bases lying between them. The CDR3 spells CASSIGAGVAKNIQYF. The CDR3 DNA is TGTGCCAGTAGTATAGGAGCAGGGGTTGCCAAAAACATTCAGTACTTC.

The rearrangement links TRBV11-2 to TRBJ2-6, with a tentative D call TRBD1 (6 bases). CDR1 is SGHAT and CDR2 is FQNNGV in the germline V gene. The length of the CDR3 is 15 residues. Trimming left V 4 bases short and J 1 base short, with 8 bases between. Here the CDR3 DNA reads TGTGCCAGCAGCTCAACAGGGTCTGGGGCCAACGTCCTGACTTTC. Amino acid sequence: CASSSTGSGANVLTF.

V gene TRBV6-5 combines with J gene TRBJ1-5; D unresolved. The CDR3 runs to 14 residues. Germline CDR1 MNHEY, CDR2 SVGAGI. V lost 5 bases to trimming and J lost 5 bases, with 13 bases between them. CDR3: CASSQARPDQPQHF. Here the CDR3 DNA reads TGTGCCAGCAGTCAGGCACGGCCGGATCAGCCCCAGCATTTT.

CDR3 sequence: CAISDLLRQGSTGELFF. CDR3 DNA sequence: TGTGCCATCAGCGACCTTCTAAGACAGGGGAGCACCGGGGAGCTGTTTTTT. The chain employs TRBV10-3 and TRBJ2-2, with 8 bases lining up with TRBD1. Germline V gene data show CDR1 as ENHRY and CDR2 as SYGVKD. V gave up 6 bases and J gave up 4 bases; unmatched junction bases: 13. There are 17 residues in the CDR3.